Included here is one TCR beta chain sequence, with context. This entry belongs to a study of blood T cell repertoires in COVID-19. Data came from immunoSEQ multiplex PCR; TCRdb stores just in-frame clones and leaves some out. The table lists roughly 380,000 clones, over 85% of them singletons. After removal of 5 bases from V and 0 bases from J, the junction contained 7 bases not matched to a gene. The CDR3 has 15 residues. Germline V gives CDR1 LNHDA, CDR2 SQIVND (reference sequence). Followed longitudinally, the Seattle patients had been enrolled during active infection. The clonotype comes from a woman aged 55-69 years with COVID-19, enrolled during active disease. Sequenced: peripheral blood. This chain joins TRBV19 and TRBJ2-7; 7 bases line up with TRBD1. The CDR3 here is CASSLVTGSSYEQYF. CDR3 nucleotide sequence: TGTGCCAGTAGTCTGGTGACAGGGAGCTCCTACGAGCAGTACTTC.